These 23 T cell receptor beta chains were all obtained from the same sample, sequenced in a study of T cell responses to AZD1222 COVID-19 vaccine. TCRdb's table, derived via immunoSEQ multiplex PCR, lists solely in-frame clones and lacks some. This table holds about 110,000 clones, 87% found once. The sample in question was peripheral blood, obtained on day 0 of AZD1222 vaccination. Receptor source: an adult in good health.

This clone is a singleton in its sample. The CDR3 spells CATRDGGEGETQYF. In DNA, the CDR3 is TGTGCCACCAGGGACGGGGGTGAGGGGGAGACCCAGTACTTC. The rearrangement joins TRBV10-3 to TRBJ2-5; weak D call: TRBD2 (6 bases). V was trimmed by 10 bases and J by 5 bases, leaving 20 bases between them. This CDR3 has 14 amino acids. From germline, CDR1 is ENHRY and CDR2 SYGVKD.

The chain combines TRBV11-2 with TRBJ1-3; tentatively, D is TRBD1 (6 bases). Germline-derived CDR1 and CDR2 are SGHAT and FQNNGV. This CDR3 has 19 amino acids. With 5 bases removed from V and 2 bases from J, the gap between germline ends came to 25 bases. The CDR3 reads CASSQRAGGGTITGNTIYF. In nucleotides, the CDR3 is TGTGCCAGCAGCCAGCGCGCCGGGGGGGGCACGATTACTGGAAACACCATATATTTT.

This clone has just one count. J is TRBJ2-1 and V is TRBV5-1; no reliable D call. The CDR3 sequence is 15 residues long. The V end lost 0 bases, the J end lost 4 bases, and 11 bases lay between the germline ends. Per the germline V gene, CDR1 is SGHRS and CDR2 is YFSETQ. CDR3 DNA sequence: TGCGCCAGCAGCTTGGGTGGCGGTGCATACAATGAGCAGTTCTTC. It yields the protein CASSLGGGAYNEQFF.

The chain couples TRBV28 to TRBJ2-7; D is undetermined. The V end lost 5 bases, the J end lost 3 bases, and 11 bases lay between the germline ends. This CDR3 region has 13 residues. CDR1 is MDHEN and CDR2 is SYDVKM in the germline V gene. CDR3 protein: CASSPTDDYEQYF. CDR3 DNA: TGTGCCAGCAGTCCGACCGATGACTACGAGCAGTACTTC.

V gene TRBV28 combines with J gene TRBJ1-1; tentative D call: TRBD1 (5 bases). V gave up 3 bases and J gave up 1 base, with 6 bases separating them. There are 13 residues in the CDR3. The germline gives CDR1 MDHEN, CDR2 SYDVKM. The CDR3 sequence is CASSFQGNTEAFF. The CDR3 DNA is TGTGCCAGCAGTTTTCAGGGGAACACTGAAGCTTTCTTT.

The chain links TRBV28 to TRBJ2-7, with TRBD2 matching 8 bases. Trimming at V came to 5 bases and at J to 3 bases, leaving 21 bases not matched to a gene. The CDR3 contains 19 residues. Germline V gene lookup returns CDR1 MDHEN and CDR2 SYDVKM. CDR3 sequence (DNA): TGTGCCAGCAGTAACAGCGTTGGCGCCCCTACTAGCGGAATCTACGAGCAGTACTTC. As protein: CASSNSVGAPTSGIYEQYF.

The chain recombines TRBV30 with TRBJ1-3; D is unresolved. Germline values: CDR1 GTSNPN, CDR2 SVGIG (reference sequence). The CDR3 runs to 15 residues. Deletions cut 2 bases from V and 0 bases from J, with 11 bases between. The CDR3 DNA reads as TGTGCCTGGAGTTCCTGGGGAGGCTCTGGAAACACCATATATTTT. Encoded protein: CAWSSWGGSGNTIYF.

The J gene is TRBJ2-1, the V gene TRBV6-5; the match to TRBD2 covers 9 bases. Germline CDR1 is MNHEY and CDR2 is SVGAGI. The CDR3 is made up of 15 amino acids. With 6 bases clipped from V and 5 bases from J, the junction kept 8 bases outside the gene matches. The CDR3 protein is CASRPVAGGHNEQFF. CDR3 sequence (DNA): TGTGCCAGCAGGCCCGTGGCGGGAGGGCACAATGAGCAGTTCTTC.

This clone showed up just a few times. The V call is TRBV27, the J call TRBJ2-1; 15 bases line up with TRBD2. Germline V gene sequence: CDR1 MNHEY, CDR2 SMNVEV (reference sequence). This CDR3 comprises 19 residues. The V segment lost 5 bases and the J segment 8 bases; nucleotides outside the gene matches: 16. CDR3 loop: CASSGRTSGGDYRLYEQFF. The CDR3 DNA sequence: TGTGCCAGCAGTGGAAGGACTAGCGGGGGGGATTATAGGCTCTATGAGCAGTTCTTC.

This clone showed up just once. The chain combines TRBV7-9 with TRBJ2-7; the match to TRBD1 covers 7 bases. Germline V gene sequence: CDR1 SEHNR, CDR2 FQNEAQ (reference sequence). J lost 1 base, V lost 5 bases, and 8 bases had no gene match. The CDR3 has 15 residues. The CDR3 here is CASSPPGQRSYEQYF. CDR3 nucleotides: TGTGCCAGCAGCCCCCCGGGACAGAGATCCTACGAGCAGTACTTC.

The V call is TRBV11-2, the J call TRBJ1-1, with D perhaps matching TRBD1 (5 bases). Germline lookup yields CDR1 SGHAT and CDR2 FQNNGV. CDR3 size: 14 residues. Trimming cost V 0 bases and J 3 bases, with 8 bases left between them. CDR3 sequence reads: CASSLEWGDTEAFF. The DNA of the CDR3 is TGTGCCAGCAGCTTAGAATGGGGGGACACTGAAGCTTTCTTT.

The CDR3 region is CASRQGRGYTF. In DNA form, the CDR3 reads TGTGCCAGCAGACAGGGTCGGGGCTACACCTTC. The gene calls are TRBV27 and TRBJ1-2, with D possibly matching TRBD1 (6 bases). There are 11 residues in the CDR3. Trimming took 6 bases from V and 8 from J, leaving 10 bases between them. CDR1 and CDR2 (germline): MNHEY, SMNVEV (reference sequence).

The chain is built from TRBV9 and TRBJ1-2; tentatively, D is TRBD1 (5 bases). V was shortened by 0 bases and J by 4 bases, with 13 bases between the two germline ends. The germline CDR1 and CDR2 sequences are SGDLS and YYNGEE. This CDR3 spans 15 amino acids. The CDR3 sequence: CASSVDGGVFYGYTF. In DNA form, the CDR3 reads TGTGCCAGCAGCGTAGATGGAGGGGTGTTCTATGGCTACACCTTC.

The chain has TRBV7-2 and TRBJ1-4, with D possibly matching TRBD1 (5 bases). V lost 1 base and J lost 7, with 22 bases in between. The length of the CDR3 is 18 residues. Germline V lookup: CDR1 SGHTA, CDR2 FQGNSA. CDR3 in DNA: TGTGCCAGCAGCTTAGGGAACGGCTGGGGCCCCAGGAGTGAAAAACTGTTTTTT. Amino acids: CASSLGNGWGPRSEKLFF.

The chain uses TRBV4-2 and TRBJ2-3, with D tentatively TRBD1 (6 bases). Germline-derived CDR1 and CDR2 are LGHNA and YNFKEQ. This CDR3 has 16 residues. V lost 4 bases and J lost 2, with 16 bases in between. The CDR3 nucleotides are TGTGCCAGCAGCCTAGAGGGACAAACCCTCACAGATACGCAGTATTTT. Translating gives CASSLEGQTLTDTQYF.

The rearrangement links TRBV4-3 to TRBJ2-3; D may correspond to TRBD1 or TRBD2 (5 bases each). Germline CDR1 reads LGHNA; CDR2 reads YSLEER. This CDR3 is built from 17 residues. Trimming cost V 0 bases and J 2 bases, with 15 bases left between them. As DNA, the CDR3 is TGCGCCAGCAGCCAAGATGGGGACGCTGCGGCCACAGATACGCAGTATTTT. Its translation is CASSQDGDAAATDTQYF.

The V gene is TRBV5-1, the J gene TRBJ1-3; no firm D call. CDR1 SGHRS and CDR2 YFSETQ come from the germline V gene. V dropped 1 base and J dropped 2 bases, with 10 bases sitting between them. This CDR3 spans 15 amino acids. Here the CDR3 DNA reads TGCGCCAGCAGCTTGTATGGATCCCCTGGAAACACCATATATTTT. Residues: CASSLYGSPGNTIYF.

The CDR3, as DNA: TGTGCCAGCAGCTTAGCGGGAGGGCCTGACAATGAGCAGTTCTTC. Protein sequence: CASSLAGGPDNEQFF. The chain recombines TRBV7-9 with TRBJ2-1; 7 bases align to TRBD2. With 0 bases clipped from V and 5 bases from J, the junction kept 4 bases outside the gene matches. CDR1 and CDR2 (germline): SEHNR, FQNEAQ (reference sequence). This CDR3 is built from 15 residues.

Turning to this clone: One end of the junction varies from germline; a read error may be responsible. The J gene is TRBJ2-1, the V gene TRBV9, with 8 bases identical to TRBD2. There are 13 residues in the CDR3. CDR1 and CDR2 (germline): SGDLS, YYNGEE. CDR3 amino acids: CASSPRLAGPGIF. The CDR3 region has the DNA TGTGCCAGCAGCCCTCGGCTAGCGGGCCCCGGGATCTTC.

This chain uses TRBV5-4 with TRBJ2-3; TRBD1 might be the D (5 bases). Germline assignment: CDR1 SGHNT and CDR2 YYREEE (reference sequence). This CDR3 has 13 amino acids. The germline V and J ends were trimmed by 2 bases and 4 bases, with 8 bases remaining between them. CDR3 sequence reads: CASSFQGSDTQYF. For the CDR3, the DNA is TGTGCCAGCAGCTTTCAGGGTTCAGATACGCAGTATTTT.

This chain links TRBV21-1 with TRBJ1-2. TRBV21-1 is listed as a pseudogene. The CDR3 extends over 13 amino acids. The CDR3: CATLMGGVYGYTF. CDR3 coding DNA: TGTGCCACCCTTATGGGGGGTGTCTATGGCTACACCTTC.

CDR3 bases: TGTGCCAGCAGCTTAGACGACAGGGACCCCACCCCCTACTATGGCTACACCTTC. Translating gives CASSLDDRDPTPYYGYTF. V is TRBV7-2 and J is TRBJ1-2, with 7 bases that match TRBD1. V gave up 1 base and J gave up 3 bases; unmatched junction bases: 14. Germline V lookup: CDR1 SGHTA, CDR2 FQGNSA. This CDR3 contains 18 residues.

This chain connects TRBV14 to TRBJ1-1; TRBD1 is a possible D gene (6 bases). Germline CDR1 reads SGHDN; CDR2 reads FVKESK. Trimming took off 8 bases at V and 3 bases at J, with 19 bases between the two ends. This CDR3 has 15 residues. The CDR3 loop reads CASGPHRVADTEAFF. DNA of the CDR3: TGTGCCAGCGGTCCCCACAGGGTGGCGGACACTGAAGCTTTCTTT.